This T cell receptor (beta chain) was documented in a study of cytomegalovirus exposure and HLA in healthy donors. Study conclusions and caveats: There were some public TCRs occurring in many donors, but most TCR sequences were rare. Reports indicated that the classifier achieved high specificity and sensitivity in diagnosing cytomegalovirus status.

The CDR3 contains 15 residues. Per germline, CDR1 MGHRA and CDR2 YSYEKL. Trimming stripped 3 bases from V and 0 bases from J, with 8 bases between. Measured with immunoSEQ multiplex PCR; TCRdb has only the in-frame clones, and not every one. The repertoire consists of some 140,000 clones, with 70% to 85% occurring once and the leading ten covering 25% to 30%. A single count supports this clone. Its antigen remains unknown. Sequences were obtained from PBMCs. This TCR was sampled from a man younger than 45 in good health and CMV-seropositive. The chain employs TRBV4-1 and TRBJ2-2; weak D call: TRBD1 (6 bases). The CDR3 reads CASSQGAANTGELFF. The CDR3, as DNA: TGCGCCAGCAGCCAGGGGGCCGCGAACACCGGGGAGCTGTTTTTT.